The 8 T cell receptor beta chains in this list originate from one sample, sequenced in a study of blood T cell repertoires in COVID-19. Here immunoSEQ multiplex PCR was the method, and the copy in TCRdb shows in-frame clones only, minus some. The sample carries 150,000 or so clones, about 80% recorded once. Source material: PBMCs or T cells enriched from blood (not recorded which). These receptors all come from a woman aged 45 to 65 who had recovered from COVID-19.

This rearrangement joins TRBV9 to TRBJ2-3; 9 positions match TRBD2. This CDR3 is 15 amino acids long. V shed 0 bases, J shed 7 bases, and the junction held 6 bases outside the gene matches. Germline V gene sequence: CDR1 SGDLS, CDR2 YYNGEE. CDR3 DNA sequence: TGTGCCAGCAGCGTAGTTGCGGGAGGGTCGTATACGCAGTATTTT. Protein sequence: CASSVVAGGSYTQYF.

This clone was seen only once. This chain joins TRBV30 and TRBJ2-7, with 9 bases fitting TRBD1. V lost 8 bases, J lost 5 bases, and 10 bases stayed unmatched. Germline lookup yields CDR1 GTSNPN and CDR2 SVGIG (reference sequence). The CDR3 contains 13 residues. As DNA, the CDR3 is TGTGCCGGGGACAGGGCGGGGAGCCACGAGCAGTACTTC. Translated: CAGDRAGSHEQYF. The whole variable domain, filled in from reference TRBV30 and TRBJ2-7, reads SQTIHQWPATLVQPVGSPLSLECTVEGTSNPNLYWYRQAAGRGLQLLFYSVGIGQISSEVPQNLSASRPQDRQFILSSKKLLLSDSGFYLCAGDRAGSHEQYFGPGTRLTVT.

The J gene is TRBJ2-7, the V gene TRBV3-1 (or the pseudogene TRBV3-2); TRBD1 agrees at 7 bases. V shed 7 bases, J shed 8 bases, and the junction held 8 bases outside the gene matches. Germline CDR1 and CDR2: LGHDT and YNNKEL (reference sequence). CDR3 length: 12 amino acids. This chain's CDR3 is CASKTTGNQQYF. CDR3 DNA: TGTGCCAGCAAGACGACAGGGAACCAGCAGTACTTC.

The gene calls are TRBV6-6 and TRBJ1-1; D gene uncertain. CDR1 is MNHNY and CDR2 is SVGAGI in the germline V gene (reference sequence). The CDR3 has 14 amino acids. The V end lost 2 bases, the J end lost 0 bases, and 7 bases lay between the germline ends. CDR3 bases: TGTGCCAGCAGTTACGCCGCAGTGAACACTGAAGCTTTCTTT. As protein: CASSYAAVNTEAFF.

V gene TRBV2 combines with J gene TRBJ1-2, with D possibly matching TRBD1 (5 bases). The length of the CDR3 is 15 residues. Trimming took 6 bases from V and 4 from J, leaving 18 bases between them. Germline loops: CDR1 SNHLY, CDR2 FYNNEI. DNA for the CDR3: TGTGCCAGCAGCACGGGACTGGGGACTACCTATGGCTACACCTTC. The encoded protein is CASSTGLGTTYGYTF.

This clone was recorded once. This chain uses TRBV6-5 with TRBJ1-1, with D perhaps TRBD1 (5 bases). This CDR3 region has 14 residues. The V gene's germline CDR1 is MNHEY and CDR2 SVGAGI. V gave up 5 bases and J gave up 0 bases, with 10 bases separating them. The CDR3 DNA reads as TGTGCCAGCAGTCAACAGGTGCTGAACACTGAAGCTTTCTTT. Translation gives CASSQQVLNTEAFF.

V and J are TRBV29-1 and TRBJ1-2; D is unresolved. Trimming cost V 5 bases and J 13 bases, with 17 bases left between them. In germline, CDR1 is SQVTM, CDR2 ANQGSEA. The CDR3 length is 11 residues. The CDR3 DNA reads TGCAGCGTTTCGGGTCCTCGATCGTTCACCTTC. Protein product: CSVSGPRSFTF.

The rearrangement joins TRBV9 to TRBJ2-3, with D unresolved. With 2 bases removed from V and 2 bases from J, the gap between germline ends came to 6 bases. This CDR3 is built from 13 residues. Germline V CDR1 and CDR2: SGDLS, YYNGEE. CDR3 bases: TGTGCCAGCAGCGTTAGCACCACAGATACGCAGTATTTT. Amino acids: CASSVSTTDTQYF.